These 30 T cell receptor beta chains originate from one sample sequenced in a study of blood T cell repertoires in COVID-19. Data came from immunoSEQ multiplex PCR; TCRdb stores just in-frame clones and leaves some out. The sample lists under 300,000 clones; 86% were seen once. Sequences were obtained from peripheral blood. The receptor set was obtained from a woman in her seventies with COVID-19, enrolled during active disease.

The chain is built from TRBV7-9 and TRBJ1-1; tentative D call: TRBD1 (5 bases). CDR3 length: 11 residues. From germline, CDR1 is SEHNR and CDR2 FQNEAQ (reference sequence). V gave up 7 bases and J gave up 5 bases, with 8 bases separating them. The DNA for the CDR3 is TGTGCCAGCACGGGGGGGACTGAAGCTTTCTTT. It yields the protein CASTGGTEAFF.

The chain uses TRBV9 and TRBJ2-3, with D perhaps TRBD1 (5 bases). Trimming took off 0 bases at V and 6 bases at J, with 5 bases between the two ends. The germline gives CDR1 SGDLS, CDR2 YYNGEE. This CDR3 comprises 12 residues. As DNA, the CDR3 is TGTGCCAGCAGCGTAGAGGGGGATACGCAGTATTTT. This codes for CASSVEGDTQYF.

V usage is TRBV5-1 and J usage is TRBJ1-5; D remains ambiguous. Trimming took 0 bases from V and 5 from J, leaving 6 bases between them. The CDR3 sequence is 13 residues long. The germline gives CDR1 SGHRS, CDR2 YFSETQ. The CDR3 DNA reads as TGCGCCAGCAGCTTGGACCGGGATCAGCCCCAGCATTTT. Translation: CASSLDRDQPQHF.

This chain joins TRBV2 and TRBJ2-5; TRBD2 matches at 9 bases. CDR1 is SNHLY and CDR2 is FYNNEI in the germline V gene. V trimming: 10 bases; J trimming: 2 bases; junction bases outside the gene matches: 17. The CDR3 runs to 17 residues. CDR3 DNA sequence: TGTGCCACCACAAGGGCTAGCGGGACGCCTTGGCAAGAGACCCAGTACTTC. The encoded protein is CATTRASGTPWQETQYF.

The rearrangement uses TRBV28 and TRBJ2-5; 8 bases line up with TRBD2. The CDR3 runs 18 residues. Germline V CDR1 and CDR2: MDHEN, SYDVKM. With V trimmed by 5 bases and J by 1 base, 15 bases remained unmatched. The CDR3 is CASSLSSGLGSFQETQYF. CDR3 nucleotide sequence: TGTGCCAGCAGTCTCTCTAGCGGGTTGGGGTCCTTCCAAGAGACCCAGTACTTC.

This sequence joins TRBV19 and TRBJ1-5; 11 nucleotides line up with TRBD1. Per the germline V gene, CDR1 is LNHDA and CDR2 is SQIVND (reference sequence). This CDR3 is built from 17 residues. Trimming removed 4 bases from V and 2 bases from J; junction bases left unmatched: 7. The CDR3 bases are TGTGCCAGTAGTAGAGGGGACAGGGGGAGCGGCAATCAGCCCCAGCATTTT. It yields the protein CASSRGDRGSGNQPQHF. Full variable domain (rest looked up from reference TRBV19 and TRBJ1-5): DGGITQSPKYLFRKEGQNVTLSCEQNLNHDAMYWYRQDPGQGLRLIYYSQIVNDFQKGDIAEGYSVSREKKESFPLTVTSAQKNPTAFYLCASSRGDRGSGNQPQHFGDGTRLSIL.

CDR3 sequence (DNA): TGTGCCACCAGCAAGCGGGACTTTAGCAATCAGCCCCAGCATTTT. Protein sequence: CATSKRDFSNQPQHF. This sequence joins TRBV15 and TRBJ1-5; D may be TRBD1 (5 bases). V lost 4 bases and J lost 0, with 10 bases in between. Germline V CDR1 and CDR2: LNHNV, YYDKDF (reference sequence). The CDR3 runs 15 residues.

The chain combines TRBV27 with TRBJ2-7, with TRBD1 identical over 8 bases. Germline V gene data show CDR1 as MNHEY and CDR2 as SMNVEV (reference sequence). This CDR3 has 15 amino acids. J was trimmed by 4 bases and V by 4 bases; bases with no gene match: 9. The CDR3 sequence: CASSYQGTGPYEQYF. The CDR3 coding sequence is TGTGCCAGCAGTTATCAGGGGACAGGCCCTTACGAGCAGTACTTC.

The chain combines TRBV5-1 with TRBJ2-7; D is perhaps TRBD1 (6 bases). The CDR3 runs to 16 residues. CDR1 is SGHRS and CDR2 is YFSETQ in the germline V gene. The germline V and J ends were trimmed by 0 bases and 6 bases, with 19 bases remaining between them. The CDR3 protein is CASSLEGWAGESEQYF. DNA for the CDR3: TGCGCCAGCAGCTTGGAAGGGTGGGCAGGGGAGAGCGAGCAGTACTTC.

This sequence joins TRBV24-1 and TRBJ2-2; TRBD2 aligns across 8 bases. The V segment lost 9 bases and the J segment 5 bases; nucleotides outside the gene matches: 7. The V gene's germline CDR1 is KGHDR and CDR2 SFDVKD. This CDR3 comprises 14 residues. Written as DNA, the CDR3 is TGTGCCACCTCGGAGACTAGCGTGACCGGGGAGCTGTTTTTT. Protein sequence: CATSETSVTGELFF.

The chain recombines TRBV6-5 with TRBJ2-7, with 8 bases that match TRBD2. From germline, CDR1 is MNHEY and CDR2 SVGAGI. V lost 8 bases and J lost 5; bases outside the gene matches: 8. The CDR3 sequence is 13 residues long. The CDR3 DNA sequence: TGTGCCAGCTCGGCCGGGGGGGCCAACGAGCAGTACTTC. It translates to CASSAGGANEQYF.

This clone is a singleton in its sample. V usage is TRBV27 and J usage is TRBJ2-5; TRBD2 might be the D (6 bases). The CDR3 is made up of 16 amino acids. Germline V lookup: CDR1 MNHEY, CDR2 SMNVEV (reference sequence). Trimming stripped 0 bases from V and 7 bases from J, with 18 bases between. The CDR3 reads CASSLSPVGSGGTQYF. For the CDR3, the DNA is TGTGCCAGCAGTTTATCCCCCGTAGGGTCCGGGGGGACCCAGTACTTC.

The chain is built from TRBV6-5 and TRBJ2-5, with 7 bases fitting TRBD1. Germline V gives CDR1 MNHEY, CDR2 SVGAGI. J was trimmed by 4 bases and V by 4 bases; bases with no gene match: 3. This CDR3 is built from 13 residues. The DNA for the CDR3 is TGTGCCAGCAGTTCCCGGACAGGAGAGACCCAGTACTTC. Translating gives CASSSRTGETQYF.

The chain employs TRBV3-1 (or the pseudogene TRBV3-2) and TRBJ1-2; TRBD1 aligns across 7 bases. This CDR3 is built from 17 residues. Trimming took 1 base from V and 5 from J; bases not matched to a gene: 13. CDR1 and CDR2 from the germline V gene are LGHDT and YNNKEL (reference sequence). The CDR3 loop reads CASSQAPGQKVIYGYTF. As DNA, the CDR3 is TGTGCCAGCAGCCAAGCCCCGGGACAGAAAGTCATTTATGGCTACACCTTC.

The genes are TRBV7-2 and TRBJ2-5; D perhaps matches TRBD1 (5 bases). The CDR3 has 17 residues. Germline assignment: CDR1 SGHTA and CDR2 FQGNSA. V gave up 1 base and J gave up 5 bases, with 20 bases separating them. The CDR3 here is CASSLGAGYEMVETQYF. For the CDR3, the DNA is TGTGCCAGCAGCTTAGGGGCAGGGTATGAGATGGTGGAGACCCAGTACTTC.

This chain links TRBV7-2 with TRBJ1-2; D unresolved. The ends were cut back, 4 bases at V and 4 bases at J, with 13 bases in the middle. Germline V gene sequence: CDR1 SGHTA, CDR2 FQGNSA. This CDR3 is 14 amino acids long. The CDR3 reads CASSSSTGVYGYTF. DNA for the CDR3: TGTGCCAGCAGCTCTTCGACGGGAGTCTATGGCTACACCTTC.

CDR3 residues: CAKQLESSNYGYTF. DNA of the CDR3: TGTGCCAAGCAATTAGAATCGTCTAACTATGGCTACACCTTC. This chain joins TRBV6-5 and TRBJ1-2; D is uncertain. In germline, CDR1 is MNHEY, CDR2 SVGAGI. CDR3 length: 14 amino acids. Trimming removed 10 bases at V and 0 bases at J, with 15 bases between.

This chain connects TRBV18 to TRBJ1-2; TRBD1 matches 12 bases. The CDR3 runs 14 residues. With V trimmed by 4 bases and J by 6 bases, 3 bases remained unmatched. The germline gives CDR1 KGHSH, CDR2 LQKENI. CDR3 nucleotide sequence: TGTGCCAGCTCACGGGGACAGGGGGCGGATGGCTACACCTTC. It translates to CASSRGQGADGYTF.

V gene TRBV5-1 combines with J gene TRBJ2-2; D is possibly TRBD2 (5 bases). The germline V gene has CDR1 SGHRS and CDR2 YFSETQ. V was cut by 4 bases and J by 10 bases, with 11 bases left in between. The CDR3 runs 12 residues. This chain's CDR3 is CASSLKREELFF. The CDR3 nucleotides read TGCGCCAGCAGCCTAAAACGGGAGGAGCTGTTTTTT.

The rearrangement links TRBV27 to TRBJ2-1; a weak D match, TRBD2 (5 bases). The CDR3 is 12 residues long. Germline loops: CDR1 MNHEY, CDR2 SMNVEV (reference sequence). The germline V and J ends were trimmed by 1 base and 10 bases, with 8 bases remaining between them. CDR3: CASSLYSGEQFF. DNA of the CDR3: TGTGCCAGCAGTTTATATTCGGGGGAGCAGTTCTTC.

V usage is TRBV12-5 and J usage is TRBJ1-2, with D tentatively TRBD1 (5 bases). From germline, CDR1 is LGHNT and CDR2 FRNRAP. V gave up 4 bases and J gave up 8 bases, with 11 bases separating them. The length of the CDR3 is 12 residues. The CDR3 DNA sequence: TGTGCTAGTGGTTATATATCAGGGGGCTACACCTTC. This encodes CASGYISGGYTF.

Concerning this clone: This same CDR3 is encoded by further DNA sequences in the sample. The rearrangement uses TRBV24-1 and TRBJ2-7, with 7 nucleotides matching TRBD1. The CDR3 spans 12 residues. The junction had 0 bases not matched to a gene; V was cut back by 4 bases and J by 4 bases. Germline CDR1 and CDR2: KGHDR and SFDVKD. CDR3: CATSDRGYEQYF. In nucleotides, the CDR3 is TGTGCCACCAGTGACAGGGGGTACGAGCAGTACTTC.

The CDR3 spells CASSTGPVNTEAFF. CDR3 bases: TGCGCCAGCTCGACAGGGCCTGTGAACACTGAAGCTTTCTTT. The chain carries TRBV10-1 and TRBJ1-1; TRBD1 agrees at 7 bases. The CDR3 runs to 14 residues. Germline loops: CDR1 WNHNN, CDR2 SYGVQD (reference sequence). With 8 bases clipped from V and 0 bases from J, the junction kept 6 bases outside the gene matches.

This chain joins TRBV2 and TRBJ2-2; maybe TRBD1 (6 bases). With 3 bases removed from V and 5 bases from J, the gap between germline ends came to 16 bases. The CDR3 runs to 16 residues. Germline lookup yields CDR1 SNHLY and CDR2 FYNNEI. CDR3 bases: TGTGCCAGCAGTGAGGGGGCGGCCGTTTGGACCGGGGAGCTGTTTTTT. Its protein product is CASSEGAAVWTGELFF.

This clone was picked up one time. The chain carries TRBV3-1 (or the pseudogene TRBV3-2) and TRBJ2-5, with D possibly being TRBD2 (5 bases). The CDR3 totals 14 residues. CDR1 and CDR2 (germline): LGHDT, YNNKEL (reference sequence). Trimming removed 3 bases at V and 1 base at J, with 9 bases between. The CDR3 bases are TGTGCCAGCAGCCAGCGGGCCGGCCAAGAGACCCAGTACTTC. It encodes CASSQRAGQETQYF.

In DNA, the CDR3 is TGTGCCAGTTCGAAACAGGGGGCTGCGAAAGGCTATGGCTACACCTTC. This codes for CASSKQGAAKGYGYTF. This chain connects TRBV19 to TRBJ1-2; TRBD1 aligns across 9 bases. Germline V lookup: CDR1 LNHDA, CDR2 SQIVND (reference sequence). The J segment lost 4 bases and the V segment lost 8 bases, leaving 14 bases of the junction unmatched. The CDR3 covers 16 residues.

V and J are TRBV7-9 and TRBJ2-5; no definite D call. Germline CDR1 SEHNR, CDR2 FQNEAQ (reference sequence). This CDR3 spans 13 amino acids. The V end lost 5 bases, the J end lost 1 base, and 8 bases lay between the germline ends. The CDR3 sequence: CASSHRVQETQYF. The CDR3 nucleotides read TGTGCCAGCAGCCACCGGGTCCAAGAGACCCAGTACTTC.

The rearrangement joins TRBV10-2 to TRBJ1-1, with D possibly being TRBD1 (5 bases). The V end was cut by 8 bases, the J end by 1 base, with 11 bases between. The CDR3 extends over 13 amino acids. Germline assignment: CDR1 WSHSY and CDR2 SAAADI. CDR3 in DNA: TGCGCCAGCGCCGAGACAGAGAACACTGAAGCTTTCTTT. This translates into CASAETENTEAFF.

The chain recombines TRBV13 with TRBJ2-2; D is possibly TRBD1 (6 bases). The CDR3 is 14 amino acids. V lost 5 bases to trimming and J lost 3 bases, with 10 bases between them. Germline V lookup: CDR1 PRHDT, CDR2 FYEKMQ (reference sequence). The CDR3 loop is CASSTGSYTGELFF. DNA of the CDR3: TGTGCCAGCAGCACAGGGAGCTACACCGGGGAGCTGTTTTTT. The complete variable domain, with remaining parts taken from reference TRBV13 and TRBJ2-2, reads AAGVIQSPRHLIKEKRETATLKCYPIPRHDTVYWYQQGPGQDPQFLISFYEKMQSDKGSIPDRFSAQQFSDYHSELNMSSLELGDSALYFCASSTGSYTGELFFGEGSRLTVL.

The table lists this clone with a count of one. V is TRBV6-5 and J is TRBJ2-3; 7 bases are shared with TRBD1. V shed 4 bases and J 0 bases; nucleotides not matched to a gene: 1. The CDR3 runs 14 residues. Looked up from germline, CDR1 is MNHEY and CDR2 is SVGAGI. CDR3 region: CASSWTGSTDTQYF. DNA for the CDR3: TGTGCCAGCAGTTGGACAGGTAGCACAGATACGCAGTATTTT.